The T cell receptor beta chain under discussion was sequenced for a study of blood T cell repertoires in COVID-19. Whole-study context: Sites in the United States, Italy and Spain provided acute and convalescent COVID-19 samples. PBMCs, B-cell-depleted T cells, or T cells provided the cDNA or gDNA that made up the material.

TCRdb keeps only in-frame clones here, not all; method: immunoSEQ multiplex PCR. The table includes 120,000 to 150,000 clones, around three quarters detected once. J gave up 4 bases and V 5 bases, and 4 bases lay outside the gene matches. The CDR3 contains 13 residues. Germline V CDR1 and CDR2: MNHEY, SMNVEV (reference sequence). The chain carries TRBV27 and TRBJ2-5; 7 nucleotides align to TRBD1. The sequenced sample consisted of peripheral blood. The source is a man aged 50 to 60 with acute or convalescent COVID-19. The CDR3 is CASSAQGRETQYF. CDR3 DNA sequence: TGTGCCAGCAGTGCACAGGGGAGAGAGACCCAGTACTTC.